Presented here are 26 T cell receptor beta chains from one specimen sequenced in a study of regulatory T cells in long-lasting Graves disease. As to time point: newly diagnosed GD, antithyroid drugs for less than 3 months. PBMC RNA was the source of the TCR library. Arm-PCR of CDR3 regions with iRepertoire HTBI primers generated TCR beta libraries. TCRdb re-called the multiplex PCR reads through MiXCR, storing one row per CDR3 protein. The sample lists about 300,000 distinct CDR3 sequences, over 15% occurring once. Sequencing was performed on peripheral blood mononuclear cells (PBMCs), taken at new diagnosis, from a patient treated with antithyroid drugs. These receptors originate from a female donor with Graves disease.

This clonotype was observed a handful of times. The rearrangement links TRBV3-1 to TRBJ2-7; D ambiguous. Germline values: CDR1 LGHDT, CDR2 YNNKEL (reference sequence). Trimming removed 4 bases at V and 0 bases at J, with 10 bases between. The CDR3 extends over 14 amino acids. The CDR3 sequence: CASSPIPSSYEQYF. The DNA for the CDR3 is TGTGCCAGCAGCCCGATACCCAGCTCCTACGAGCAGTACTTC.

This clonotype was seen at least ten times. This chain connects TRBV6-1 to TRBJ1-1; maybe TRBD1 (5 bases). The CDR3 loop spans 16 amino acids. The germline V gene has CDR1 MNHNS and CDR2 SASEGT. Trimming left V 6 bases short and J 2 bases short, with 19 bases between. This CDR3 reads CASRLVSRGTNTEAFF. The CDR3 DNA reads TGTGCCAGCAGACTGGTTTCGAGAGGGACCAACACTGAAGCTTTCTTT.

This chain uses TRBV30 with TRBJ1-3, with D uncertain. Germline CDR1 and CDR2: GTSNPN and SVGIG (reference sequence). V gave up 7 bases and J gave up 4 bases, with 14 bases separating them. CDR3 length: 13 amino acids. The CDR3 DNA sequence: TGTGCCTCGCAGTTGGCACCCGGAAACACCATATATTTT. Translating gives CASQLAPGNTIYF.

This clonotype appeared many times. The CDR3 region is CASESEKLFF. The DNA of the CDR3 is TGTGCCTCTGAATCGGAAAAACTGTTTTTT. This chain uses TRBV30 with TRBJ1-4; D unresolved. CDR1 and CDR2 from the germline V gene are GTSNPN and SVGIG (reference sequence). Between the trimmed V and J ends, which lost 7 bases and 8 bases, there was a span of 8 bases. The CDR3 extends over 10 amino acids.

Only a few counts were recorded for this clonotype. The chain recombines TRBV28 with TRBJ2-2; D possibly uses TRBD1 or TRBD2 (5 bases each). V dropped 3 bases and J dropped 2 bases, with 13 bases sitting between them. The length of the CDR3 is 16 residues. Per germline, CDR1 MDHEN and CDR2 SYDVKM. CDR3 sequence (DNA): TGTGCCAGCAGTTTTCCCGGGACCGACAACACCGGGGAGCTGTTTTTT. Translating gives CASSFPGTDNTGELFF.

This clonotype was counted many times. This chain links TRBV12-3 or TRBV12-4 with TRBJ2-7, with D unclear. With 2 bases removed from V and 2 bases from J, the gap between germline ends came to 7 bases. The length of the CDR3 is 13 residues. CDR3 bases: TGTGCCAGCAGTTTATGGGATCCCTACGAGCAGTACTTC. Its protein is CASSLWDPYEQYF.

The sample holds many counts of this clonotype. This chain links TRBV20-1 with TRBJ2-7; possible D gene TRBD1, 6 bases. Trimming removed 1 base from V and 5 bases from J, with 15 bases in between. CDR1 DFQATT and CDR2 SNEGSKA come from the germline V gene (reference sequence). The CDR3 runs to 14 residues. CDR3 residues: CSARGATGWHEQYF. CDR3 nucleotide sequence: TGCAGTGCTAGAGGGGCTACAGGGTGGCACGAGCAGTACTTC.

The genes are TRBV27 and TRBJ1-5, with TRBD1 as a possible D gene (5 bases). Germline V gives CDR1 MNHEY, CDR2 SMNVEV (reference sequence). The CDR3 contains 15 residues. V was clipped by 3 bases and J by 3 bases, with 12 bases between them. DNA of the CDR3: TGTGCCAGCAGTTTTTACAGGAGTGTCAATCAGCCCCAGCATTTT. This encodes CASSFYRSVNQPQHF.

CDR3 in amino acids: CSASPTGVDSYEQYF. The DNA for the CDR3 is TGCAGTGCTAGCCCAACAGGGGTCGATTCCTACGAGCAGTACTTC. V is TRBV20-1 and J is TRBJ2-7; 7 bases agree with TRBD1. J lost 1 base, V lost 3 bases, and 9 bases had no gene match. The length of the CDR3 is 15 residues. Germline V gene lookup returns CDR1 DFQATT and CDR2 SNEGSKA (reference sequence).

DNA for the CDR3: TGTGCCAGCAGCCCTAGGGGAGGACAAAGCAATCAGCCCCAGCATTTT. Translated, it gives CASSPRGGQSNQPQHF. This sequence joins TRBV7-9 and TRBJ1-5; weak D call: TRBD1 (5 bases). V lost 5 bases to trimming and J lost 1 base, with 15 bases between them. Germline V gene data show CDR1 as SEHNR and CDR2 as FQNEAQ (reference sequence). The CDR3 consists of 16 residues.

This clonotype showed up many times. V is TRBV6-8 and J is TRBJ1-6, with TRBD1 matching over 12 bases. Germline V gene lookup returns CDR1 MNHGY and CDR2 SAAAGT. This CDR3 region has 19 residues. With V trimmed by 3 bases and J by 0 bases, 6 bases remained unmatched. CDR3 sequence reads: CASSYTGTGGYSYNSPLHF. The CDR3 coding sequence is TGTGCCAGCAGTTATACCGGGACAGGGGGCTACTCCTATAATTCACCCCTCCACTTT.

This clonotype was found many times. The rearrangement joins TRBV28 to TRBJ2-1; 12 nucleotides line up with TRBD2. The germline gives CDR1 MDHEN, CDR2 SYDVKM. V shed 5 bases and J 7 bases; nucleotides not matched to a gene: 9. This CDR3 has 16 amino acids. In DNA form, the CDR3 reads TGTGCCAGCAGTCCTGGACTAGCGGGGTTCCAGAATGAGCAGTTCTTC. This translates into CASSPGLAGFQNEQFF.

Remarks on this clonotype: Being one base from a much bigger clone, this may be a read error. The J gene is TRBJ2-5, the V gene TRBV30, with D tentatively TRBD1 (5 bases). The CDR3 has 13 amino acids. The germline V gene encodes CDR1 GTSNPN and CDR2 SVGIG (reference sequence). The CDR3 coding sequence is TGTGCCTGGAGTTCAGGGATCCAAGGGACCCAGTACTTC. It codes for CAWSSGIQGTQYF.

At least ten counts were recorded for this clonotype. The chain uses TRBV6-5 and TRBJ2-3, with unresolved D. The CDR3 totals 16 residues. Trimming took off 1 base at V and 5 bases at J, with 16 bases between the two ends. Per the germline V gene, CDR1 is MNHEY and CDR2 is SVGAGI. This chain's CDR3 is CASSYLVNPPLDTQYF. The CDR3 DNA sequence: TGTGCCAGCAGTTACTTGGTGAATCCCCCTTTAGATACGCAGTATTTT.

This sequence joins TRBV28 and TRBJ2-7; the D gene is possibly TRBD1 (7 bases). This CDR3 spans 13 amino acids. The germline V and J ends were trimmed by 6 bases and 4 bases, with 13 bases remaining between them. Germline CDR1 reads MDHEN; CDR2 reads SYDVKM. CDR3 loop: CASSLTGRYEQYF. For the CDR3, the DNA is TGTGCCAGCAGCCTGACAGGGAGGTACGAGCAGTACTTC.

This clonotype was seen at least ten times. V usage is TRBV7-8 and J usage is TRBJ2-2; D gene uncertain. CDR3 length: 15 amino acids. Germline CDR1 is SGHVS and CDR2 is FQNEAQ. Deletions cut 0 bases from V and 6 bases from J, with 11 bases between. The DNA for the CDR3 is TGTGCCAGCAGCTTAGCCACACCCGCGGCCGGGGAGCTGTTTTTT. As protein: CASSLATPAAGELFF. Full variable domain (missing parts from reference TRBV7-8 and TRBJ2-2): GAGVSQSPRYKVAKRGQDVALRCDPISGHVSLFWYQQALGQGPEFLTYFQNEAQLDKSGLPSDRFFAERPEGSVSTLKIQRTQQEDSAVYLCASSLATPAAGELFFGEGSRLTVL.

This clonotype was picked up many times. The CDR3: CSVRAWQPTEAFF. The CDR3 DNA reads as TGCAGTGTACGGGCGTGGCAGCCTACTGAAGCTTTCTTT. The gene calls are TRBV20-1 and TRBJ1-1; D unclear. The CDR3 is 13 residues long. Germline CDR1 DFQATT, CDR2 SNEGSKA (reference sequence). V shed 7 bases and J shed 5 bases, with 17 bases lying between them.

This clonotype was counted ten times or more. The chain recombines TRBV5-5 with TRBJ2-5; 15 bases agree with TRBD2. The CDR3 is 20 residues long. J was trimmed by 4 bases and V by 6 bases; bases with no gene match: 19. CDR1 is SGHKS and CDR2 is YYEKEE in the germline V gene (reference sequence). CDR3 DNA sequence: TGTGCCAGCACCGATGGACTAGCGGGAGGGCTGTTGTTCCCCACAGAGACCCAGTACTTC. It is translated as CASTDGLAGGLLFPTETQYF.

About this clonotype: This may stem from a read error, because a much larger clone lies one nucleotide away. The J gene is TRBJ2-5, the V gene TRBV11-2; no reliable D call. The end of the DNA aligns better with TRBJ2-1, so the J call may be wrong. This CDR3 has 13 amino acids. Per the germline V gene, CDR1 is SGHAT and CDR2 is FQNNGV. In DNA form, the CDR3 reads TGTGCCAGCAGTGATCCGCGTAACAATGAGCAGTTCTTC. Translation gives CASSDPRNNEQFF.

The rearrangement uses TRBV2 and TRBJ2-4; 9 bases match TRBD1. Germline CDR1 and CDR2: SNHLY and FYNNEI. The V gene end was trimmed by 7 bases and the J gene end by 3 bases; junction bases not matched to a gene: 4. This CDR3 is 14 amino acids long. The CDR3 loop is CASMPDRGKNIQYF. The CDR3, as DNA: TGTGCCAGCATGCCGGACAGGGGCAAAAACATTCAGTACTTC.

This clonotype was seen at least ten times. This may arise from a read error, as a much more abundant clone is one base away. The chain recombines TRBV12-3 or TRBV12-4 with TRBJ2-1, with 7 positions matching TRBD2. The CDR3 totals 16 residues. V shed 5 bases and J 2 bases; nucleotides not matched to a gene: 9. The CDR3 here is CASSPGLTGAYNEQFF. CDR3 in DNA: TGTGCCAGCAGTCCGGGACTAACGGGGGCCTACAATGAGCAGTTCTTC.

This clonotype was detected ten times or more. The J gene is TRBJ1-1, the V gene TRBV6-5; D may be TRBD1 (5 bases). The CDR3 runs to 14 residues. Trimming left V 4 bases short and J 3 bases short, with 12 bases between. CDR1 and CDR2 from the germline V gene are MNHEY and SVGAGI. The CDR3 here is CASSSGTAYTEAFF. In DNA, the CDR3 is TGTGCCAGCAGTTCCGGGACTGCCTACACTGAAGCTTTCTTT.

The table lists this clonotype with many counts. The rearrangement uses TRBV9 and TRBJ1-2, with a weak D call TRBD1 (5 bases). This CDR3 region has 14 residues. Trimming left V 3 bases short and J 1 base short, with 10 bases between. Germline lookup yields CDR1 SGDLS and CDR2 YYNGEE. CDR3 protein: CASSGLTVNYGYTF. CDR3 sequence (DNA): TGTGCCAGCAGCGGGTTGACAGTTAACTATGGCTACACCTTC.

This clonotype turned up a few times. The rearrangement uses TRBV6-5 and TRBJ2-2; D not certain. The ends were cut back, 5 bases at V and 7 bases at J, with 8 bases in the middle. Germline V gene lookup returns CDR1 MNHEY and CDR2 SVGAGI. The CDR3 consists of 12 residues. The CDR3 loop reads CASSLLVGELFF. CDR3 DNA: TGTGCCAGCAGTCTACTCGTCGGGGAGCTGTTTTTT.

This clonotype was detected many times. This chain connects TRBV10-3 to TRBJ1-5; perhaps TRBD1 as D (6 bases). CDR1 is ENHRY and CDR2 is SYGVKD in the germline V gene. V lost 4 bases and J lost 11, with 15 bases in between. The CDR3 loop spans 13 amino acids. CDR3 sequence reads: CAISGTDPGAQHF. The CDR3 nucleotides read TGTGCCATCAGTGGGACAGACCCAGGGGCCCAGCATTTT.

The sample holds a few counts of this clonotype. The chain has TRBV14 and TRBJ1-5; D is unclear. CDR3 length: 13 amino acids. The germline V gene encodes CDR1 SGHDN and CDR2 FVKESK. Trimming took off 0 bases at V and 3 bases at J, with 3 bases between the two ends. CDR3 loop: CASSQDINQPQHF. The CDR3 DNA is TGTGCCAGCAGCCAAGATATCAATCAGCCCCAGCATTTT.